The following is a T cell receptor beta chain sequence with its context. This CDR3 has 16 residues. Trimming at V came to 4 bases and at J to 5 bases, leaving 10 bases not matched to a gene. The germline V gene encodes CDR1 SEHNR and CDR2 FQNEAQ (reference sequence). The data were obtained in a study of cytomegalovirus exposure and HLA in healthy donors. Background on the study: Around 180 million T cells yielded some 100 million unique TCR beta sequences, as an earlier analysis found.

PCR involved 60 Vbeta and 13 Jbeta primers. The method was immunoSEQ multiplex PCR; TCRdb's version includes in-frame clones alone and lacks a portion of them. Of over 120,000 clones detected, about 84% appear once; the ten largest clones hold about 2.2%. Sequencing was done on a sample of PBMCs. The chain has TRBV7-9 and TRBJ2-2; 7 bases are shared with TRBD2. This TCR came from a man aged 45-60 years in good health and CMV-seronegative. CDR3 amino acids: CASSSPRQGGTGELFF. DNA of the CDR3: TGTGCCAGCAGCTCCCCCCGGCAGGGAGGGACCGGGGAGCTGTTTTTT.